This record looks at one TCR beta chain sequence and its context. This clonotype was picked up a small number of times. Its specific antigen is unknown. This may be a read error, as it is one base from a much larger clone. This likely comes from a read error, as the CDR3 has no conserved phenylalanine or tryptophan at its end. In this study, sorted CD4+ and CD8+ T cells from the blood of healthy subjects and of severe aplastic anemia patients had their TCR repertoires deep-sequenced. Ficoll-Paque density gradient centrifugation was used to isolate peripheral blood mononuclear cells. Before DNA was extracted, CD4+ and CD8+ T cells were sorted using either FACS or magnetic beads. Profiling of TCR beta VDJ combinations and CDR3 sequences used genomic DNA as the template. An Illumina HiSeq 2000 was used for TCR repertoire sequencing. Per the authors' processing: Repertoires were assessed using TRBV/TRBJ rearrangement plots, CDR3 size and DJ length profiles, and Simpson's diversity index. The most abundant DNA sequence in the deep sequencing data was defined as the immunodominant clone. CDR3 amino acid sequences were checked for sharing across subjects and were also compared against the VDJdb database and published repertoires. The public reads were run again by TCRdb, first through fastp at Q25 and then through MiXCR, and only productive beta chains were kept. CDR3 protein sequences are deduplicated, and each keeps its most common genes and DNA. These V and J calls originate from TCRdb's pipeline instead of the authors' own analysis. Counted in this sample were about 62,000 distinct CDR3 sequences; over 45% of them appeared once. The leading ten clones occupy 2% to 2.5% of the sample.

The entry originates in a study of CD8+CD57+ T cells in acquired aplastic anemia (dated by TCRdb to the late 2010s). As for the study more broadly: A mean of approximately 3 ug of DNA, ranging from about 0.2 to 27.4 ug, was extracted from sorted CD4+ and CD8+ cells. Mean read counts for healthy donor samples were about 10 million for CD4+ cells and about 12 million for CD8+ cells. Study-wide conclusions, independent of this receptor: Patients and healthy controls showed no significant difference in CD8+ Simpson's diversity (P=0.060). Around 27 CD8+ CDR3 sequences were shared between patients and controls but appeared highly expressed in patients and within their immunodominant clones.

The CDR3 has 13 amino acids, counting both end residues. Of the read, only the CDR3 DNA is kept; its 39 bases are in frame from base 1. V gives up 6 bases and J gives up 6 bases, and the segment between their germline ends measures 14 bases. Recombination connected TRBV12-3 or TRBV12-4 to TRBJ1-1; matching of 6 bases hints at TRBD1 as the D gene. The receptor's source is a human donor in good health, serving as a control. Sequenced material: sorted CD4+, CD8+, or CD8+CD57+ T cells (not recorded which) from PBMCs. The CDR3 here reads CASRKQGFAEAFL. The DNA reads as follows: TGTGCCAGCAGAAAACAGGGATTCGCTGAAGCTTTCCTT.